Following are 13 T cell receptor beta chains from one sample sequenced in a study of T cell responses to AZD1222 COVID-19 vaccine (dated by TCRdb to the early 2020s). The time point label here, explained by the study, means: baseline before first vaccination. Library creation used the immunoSEQ multiplex PCR assay. Held by TCRdb, this immuneACCESS table contains in-frame sequences only and omits some clones. Under half of the omission traces to an unresolved V gene where checked; the cause of the rest is unknown. Recorded for this sample are over 70,000 clones; 88% of them occurred a single time. The ten largest clones take up around 5.8% of the sample. The material sequenced was peripheral blood, taken on day 0 of AZD1222 vaccination. These receptors were taken from an adult in good health.

The chain is built from TRBV2 and TRBJ2-1; D not resolved. The germline V gene has CDR1 SNHLY and CDR2 FYNNEI. This CDR3 spans 14 amino acids. The germline V and J ends were trimmed by 5 bases and 13 bases, with 21 bases remaining between them. The CDR3 here is CASSPDVSTATQFF. In nucleotides, the CDR3 is TGTGCCAGCAGTCCCGACGTCTCCACGGCCACTCAGTTCTTC.

Here the CDR3 reads CASRRGAETPYEQYF. Here the CDR3 DNA reads TGCGCCAGCAGACGGGGCGCCGAGACACCTTACGAGCAGTACTTC. The chain employs TRBV5-1 and TRBJ2-7, with D perhaps TRBD1 or TRBD2 (5 bases each). From germline, CDR1 is SGHRS and CDR2 YFSETQ. CDR3 size: 15 residues. With 5 bases removed from V and 4 bases from J, the gap between germline ends came to 19 bases.

The chain couples TRBV5-1 to TRBJ2-3; 7 bases are shared with TRBD1. The V and J ends lost 0 bases and 5 bases, in that order; junction bases with no gene match: 3. The CDR3 spans 14 residues. CDR1 and CDR2 from the germline V gene are SGHRS and YFSETQ. Written as DNA, the CDR3 is TGCGCCAGCAGCTTGGTGTCAGGGGGAGATACGCAGTATTTT. This translates into CASSLVSGGDTQYF.

V gene TRBV28 combines with J gene TRBJ2-7, with TRBD2 matching over 10 bases. Germline-derived CDR1 and CDR2 are MDHEN and SYDVKM. Losses at the gene ends were 5 bases for V and 4 bases for J; bases not matched to a gene: 2. This CDR3 contains 13 residues. CDR3 DNA: TGTGCCAGCAGTAAGACTAGCGGGTACGAGCAGTACTTC. This codes for CASSKTSGYEQYF.

The V call is TRBV10-3, the J call TRBJ1-1, with 10 bases that match TRBD1. V gave up 6 bases and J gave up 4 bases; unmatched junction bases: 8. The CDR3 contains 15 residues. CDR1 and CDR2 (germline): ENHRY, SYGVKD. The CDR3 nucleotides are TGTGCCATCAGAGTGACAGGGGGCGGTAGCACTGAAGCTTTCTTT. Encoded protein: CAIRVTGGGSTEAFF.

The rearrangement uses TRBV5-1 and TRBJ2-5; D is unresolved. V dropped 0 bases and J dropped 5 bases, with 17 bases sitting between them. The CDR3 contains 16 residues. Germline CDR1 and CDR2: SGHRS and YFSETQ. The CDR3 protein is CASSLGLKGPRETQYF. The CDR3 nucleotides read TGCGCCAGCAGCTTGGGTTTAAAAGGGCCTAGGGAGACCCAGTACTTC.

The chain combines TRBV7-2 with TRBJ1-6; 8 nucleotides match TRBD1. The CDR3 is made up of 15 amino acids. Germline lookup yields CDR1 SGHTA and CDR2 FQGNSA. The J segment lost 5 bases and the V segment lost 5 bases, leaving 5 bases of the junction unmatched. The CDR3 spells CASSPPTGDNSPLHF. The CDR3 DNA reads as TGTGCCAGCAGCCCACCGACAGGGGATAATTCACCCCTCCACTTT.

The chain recombines TRBV10-3 with TRBJ2-2; possible D gene TRBD2, 7 bases. The V gene lost 4 bases and the J gene lost 6 bases, with 18 bases spanning the gap. There are 16 residues in the CDR3. In germline, CDR1 is ENHRY, CDR2 SYGVKD. CDR3: CAISGRGGAVAGELFF. Written as DNA, the CDR3 is TGTGCCATCAGTGGCCGCGGGGGCGCAGTCGCCGGGGAGCTGTTTTTT.

J is TRBJ2-5 and V is TRBV5-1, with 10 positions matching TRBD2. The CDR3 covers 18 residues. Germline loops: CDR1 SGHRS, CDR2 YFSETQ. V lost 2 bases and J lost 1; bases outside the gene matches: 11. The CDR3 reads CASSLGLAGANPQETQYF. In DNA, the CDR3 is TGCGCCAGCAGCTTAGGCCTAGCGGGAGCTAACCCCCAAGAGACCCAGTACTTC.

This chain connects TRBV12-3 or TRBV12-4 to TRBJ2-7; D is unresolved. This CDR3 has 11 residues. V was cut by 6 bases and J by 3 bases, with 6 bases left in between. The CDR3: CASSLDYEQYF. CDR3 DNA sequence: TGTGCCAGCAGCTTGGACTACGAGCAGTACTTC.

The CDR3 loop reads CASSLGRVYGYTF. The CDR3 DNA is TGTGCCAGCAGCTTGGGTCGGGTCTATGGCTACACCTTC. The chain joins TRBV11-2 to TRBJ1-2, with D unclear. The V end was cut by 3 bases, the J end by 4 bases, with 9 bases between. This CDR3 spans 13 amino acids. Germline values: CDR1 SGHAT, CDR2 FQNNGV.

The rearrangement links TRBV6-5 to TRBJ1-5, with D uncertain. Germline CDR1 reads MNHEY; CDR2 reads SVGAGI. The CDR3 is made up of 14 amino acids. V lost 4 bases to trimming and J lost 0 bases, with 7 bases between them. CDR3 protein: CASSSQYSNQPQHF. CDR3 nucleotides: TGTGCCAGCAGTTCACAATATAGCAATCAGCCCCAGCATTTT.

The rearrangement uses TRBV28 and TRBJ2-1; 14 nucleotides match TRBD2. With 5 bases clipped from V and 9 bases from J, the junction kept 15 bases outside the gene matches. This CDR3 is built from 18 residues. Per the germline V gene, CDR1 is MDHEN and CDR2 is SYDVKM. CDR3 region: CASSGIKGLAGVFGEQFF. CDR3 nucleotides: TGTGCCAGCAGTGGAATTAAGGGACTAGCGGGAGTTTTCGGTGAGCAGTTCTTC.